One and the same sample provided the 2 T cell receptor beta chains below, sequenced in a study of blood T cell repertoires in COVID-19. Assay: immunoSEQ multiplex PCR; the TCRdb copy retains only in-frame clones and omits some. The sample holds hundreds of thousands of clones, around 89% seen once. The sequenced material came from peripheral blood. These receptors all stem from a woman between 50 and 59 years old with active or convalescent COVID-19.

The chain couples TRBV5-1 to TRBJ1-4, with D possibly TRBD1 on 6 matching bases. V lost 1 base to trimming and J lost 7 bases, with 17 bases between them. Germline loops: CDR1 SGHRS, CDR2 YFSETQ. CDR3 length: 16 amino acids. The CDR3 DNA reads as TGCGCCAGCAGCTTGTTTCCATACAGGGTCCGTGAAAAACTGTTTTTT. Translating it yields CASSLFPYRVREKLFF.

The chain is built from TRBV5-5 and TRBJ1-6; 10 bases fit TRBD1. Germline assignment: CDR1 SGHKS and CDR2 YYEKEE (reference sequence). The V and J ends lost 4 bases and 9 bases, in that order; junction bases with no gene match: 7. This CDR3 is 15 amino acids long. The CDR3 DNA follows: TGTGCCAGCAGCCCGGGGACAGGGGCGGCTTCACCCCTCCACTTT. This sequence encodes CASSPGTGAASPLHF.